This TCR beta chain emerged from a study of tumor-infiltrating lymphocytes in primary liver carcinoma. CDR1 and CDR2 from the germline V gene are GTSNPN and SVGIG (reference sequence). This CDR3 region has 13 residues. The authors made TCR beta cDNA from 450 to 600 ng total RNA with a constant-region primer. Slightly modified ARM-PCR, run as three nested multiplex PCR rounds, produced the TCR beta libraries. TRBV1-TRBV30 forward primers paired with a C-beta reverse primer were used in the first two PCR rounds, which ran around 10 cycles each. TCRdb redid the calling of the multiplex PCR reads with MiXCR, one entry per CDR3 protein. The sample comprises around 40,000 distinct CDR3 sequences, 65% to 85% of which are singletons, and about 20% rests with the top ten. Concerning this clonotype: Mismatch with germline at one junction end may stem from a read error.

Without any cell sorting, roughly 20-32 mg of bulk tissue yielded co-extracted RNA and DNA. This sequence was found in a middle-aged man with primary liver carcinoma and hepatitis B virus infection. This sequence joins TRBV30 and TRBJ2-1; tentative D call: TRBD2 (6 bases). The sample consisted of liver tumor tissue from sampling region 2. Subset here: tumor region T2, inferior pole. The CDR3 coding sequence is TGTGCCTGGGGGGGACTTTTTTACAACGAGGGGTCCTTC. As protein: CAWGGLFYNEGSF.